These T cell receptor beta chains were read from a single sample in a study of T cells in Graves' hyperthyroidism and ophthalmopathy. One entry per CDR3 protein results from TCRdb running MiXCR on the multiplex PCR reads. The data show roughly 150,000 distinct CDR3 sequences, about 9.4% seen once. Input material: blood. Source of these receptors: a woman aged 18-35 years with Graves' hyperthyroidism that later progressed to Graves' ophthalmopathy. Both conserved end residues are part of each CDR3. Expanded clones are given a class, and other clones once, few, many or no size at all.

V gene | clone size | CDR3 protein
TRBV28 | many | CASTVAGGEQYF
TRBV27 | many | CASSLSRTGVGTEAFF
TRBV6-1 | many | CASNSGRQTQYF
TRBV6-2/TRBV6-3 | many | CASGRSQETQYF
TRBV12-3/TRBV12-4 | many | CASRLSGGSSYNEQFF
TRBV20-1 | many | CSARWEGGGQPQHF
TRBV7-8 | many | CASSGGGASYEQYF
TRBV9 | many | CASSVSDLPWNTEAFF
TRBV7-9 | many | CASSSSRESSYEQYF
TRBV24-1 | many | CATSDPGQIQETQYF
TRBV10-3 | many | CAISVVGGGAADTQYF
TRBV6-5 | few | CASSYASGGANTEELFF
TRBV20-1 | many | CSASDPSGGSYNEQFF
TRBV3-1 | - | CASSLSGGDTQYF
TRBV20-1 | many | CSTFTGQGEDYGYTF
TRBV3-1 | many | CASSHPSGQGTGELFF
TRBV28 | many | CASIRQGDTQYF
TRBV4-2 | - | CASSPTDSGGTYEQYF
TRBV12-5 | many | CASGLVPWRSKNNQPQHF
TRBV28 | many | CASSFSGRWEKLFF
TRBV2 | - | CASSVSDNEQFF
TRBV20-1 | many | CSAPPGTSGYDEQFF
TRBV19 | many | CASRADGELEAFF
TRBV19 | few | CASSILAGDLLAKNIQYF
TRBV25-1 | few | CASTRGQVYEQYF
TRBV9 | few | CASSQGGLQETQYF
TRBV11-2 | many | CASRLGGSGELFF
TRBV7-6 | many | CASSLALAGGGHNEQFF
TRBV3-1 | few | CASSLRQGSTEAFF
TRBV6-1 | many | CASSEYRGLVYREQYF
TRBV30 | many | CAWSLTASYEQYF
TRBV20-1 | few | CSARRTPFDYEQYF
TRBV7-9 | many | CASSLSGFAETQYF
TRBV30 | many | CAWSAGEGSYEQYF
TRBV5-1 | many | CASSATPLARTGETQYF
TRBV6-1 | many | CASSEQYSFSGNTIYF
TRBV9 | - | CASSVGPNTEAFF
TRBV4-2 | - | CASSHETTGEGANVLTF
TRBV6-1 | - | CASSTYSYNEQFF
TRBV4-1 | - | CASSHATSFTYNEQFF
TRBV2 | many | CASTGGPYEQYF
TRBV15 | many | CATSRGGNTGELFF
TRBV19 | few | CASNGNEKLFF
TRBV11-3 | few | CASSPTGSQHF
TRBV30 | many | CAWMRRGRLRDTEAFF
TRBV28 | - | CASTPKGGGTGELFF
TRBV7-9 | many | CASSFSTGSGTEAFF
TRBV20-1 | - | CSASLGGQETQYF
TRBV19 | many | CASSDRGATNEKLFF
TRBV6-1 | many | CASRDRGGGSRGNQPQHF
TRBV25-1 | - | CASSGSGKLYF
TRBV11-3 | - | CASSLTLTGRNTGELFF
TRBV20-1 | many | CSARDPSGQETQYF